Shown below are 13 T cell receptor beta chains from a single sample sequenced in a study of blood T cell repertoires in COVID-19. This table comes from immunoSEQ multiplex PCR, and its TCRdb copy is limited to in-frame clones, with some not included. The sample carries approximately 68,000 clones, over 75% recorded once. The sample comprised peripheral blood. The source of these receptors is a man between 70 and 80 years old with active or convalescent COVID-19.

This rearrangement joins TRBV28 to TRBJ2-7; D is perhaps TRBD2 (6 bases). The CDR3 runs to 15 residues. The germline V gene encodes CDR1 MDHEN and CDR2 SYDVKM. V lost 6 bases and J lost 1, with 16 bases in between. Written as DNA, the CDR3 is TGTGCCAGCAGCGTCAGGGCGGGAACGTCCTACGAGCAGTACTTC. Translation gives CASSVRAGTSYEQYF.

As DNA, the CDR3 is TGTGCCAGCAGGCTAGCGGGGGTAGAGACCCAGTACTTC. Its protein product is CASRLAGVETQYF. The J gene is TRBJ2-5, the V gene TRBV12-3 or TRBV12-4, with 10 nucleotides matching TRBD2. The junction had 2 bases not matched to a gene; V was cut back by 6 bases and J by 4 bases. CDR3 length: 13 residues.

The chain is built from TRBV2 and TRBJ1-2; no definite D call. Trimming pared 6 bases from V and 5 bases from J, leaving 10 bases between. CDR3 length: 12 amino acids. Germline V gene sequence: CDR1 SNHLY, CDR2 FYNNEI. Here the CDR3 reads CASSGEGYGYTF. In DNA form, the CDR3 reads TGTGCCAGCAGCGGGGAGGGTTATGGCTACACCTTC.

This sequence joins TRBV28 and TRBJ1-1; no clear D gene. Trimming left V 4 bases short and J 0 bases short, with 6 bases between. The germline gives CDR1 MDHEN, CDR2 SYDVKM. The length of the CDR3 is 13 residues. The CDR3 region is CASSSRLNTEAFF. The CDR3, as DNA: TGTGCCAGCAGTTCCAGATTGAACACTGAAGCTTTCTTT.

J is TRBJ2-6 and V is TRBV14; tentatively, D is TRBD1 (5 bases). Trimming left V 1 base short and J 2 bases short, with 6 bases between. From germline, CDR1 is SGHDN and CDR2 FVKESK. The CDR3 sequence is 15 residues long. CDR3 region: CASSQATAGANVLTF. Written as DNA, the CDR3 is TGTGCCAGCAGCCAAGCGACAGCTGGGGCCAACGTCCTGACTTTC.

In its sample, this clone was seen once. The chain combines TRBV20-1 with TRBJ2-7, with a tentative D call TRBD1 (5 bases). Per germline, CDR1 DFQATT and CDR2 SNEGSKA (reference sequence). CDR3 length: 13 residues. The germline V and J ends were trimmed by 3 bases and 1 base, with 10 bases remaining between them. CDR3 in amino acids: CSASGARSYEQYF. CDR3 in DNA: TGCAGTGCTAGTGGGGCCCGTTCCTACGAGCAGTACTTC.

The chain is built from TRBV3-1 (or the pseudogene TRBV3-2) and TRBJ1-1, with D perhaps matching TRBD1 (5 bases). CDR3 length: 13 amino acids. Germline loops: CDR1 LGHDT, CDR2 YNNKEL (reference sequence). Deletions cut 2 bases from V and 8 bases from J, with 12 bases between. In nucleotides, the CDR3 is TGTGCCAGCAGCCAATCATGGACACAAGAAGCTTTCTTT. It translates to CASSQSWTQEAFF.

The rearrangement uses TRBV7-8 and TRBJ2-1, with D possibly being TRBD2 (6 bases). The CDR3 covers 14 residues. Germline V gene data show CDR1 as SGHVS and CDR2 as FQNEAQ. Trimming took off 1 base at V and 10 bases at J, with 14 bases between the two ends. The CDR3 DNA sequence: TGTGCCAGCAGCTTAGGGACTATCGATTACGAGCAGTTCTTC. It codes for CASSLGTIDYEQFF.

The chain combines TRBV6-6 with TRBJ1-5; possible D gene TRBD1, 6 bases. Germline V gives CDR1 MNHNY, CDR2 SVGAGI (reference sequence). The ends were cut back, 5 bases at V and 6 bases at J, with 17 bases in the middle. The CDR3 has 15 residues. The CDR3 loop is CASSVQGLAGQPQHF. In DNA, the CDR3 is TGTGCCAGCAGTGTACAGGGACTAGCCGGTCAGCCCCAGCATTTT.

J is TRBJ1-4 and V is TRBV5-1; TRBD1 matches at 8 bases. This CDR3 is 14 amino acids long. V lost 4 bases, J lost 4 bases, and 3 bases stayed unmatched. Germline V gene lookup returns CDR1 SGHRS and CDR2 YFSETQ. The CDR3 nucleotides are TGCGCCAGCAGCATGGGACAGGATAATGAAAAACTGTTTTTT. Translation gives CASSMGQDNEKLFF.

Concerning this clone itself: At one end the junction does not follow the germline gene, possibly because of a read error. This chain uses TRBV5-1 with TRBJ1-5; no firm D call. The CDR3 runs to 16 residues. Germline lookup yields CDR1 SGHRS and CDR2 YFSETQ. CDR3 sequence reads: CASSPSGPNSDQPQHF. The CDR3 region has the DNA TGCGCCAGCAGCCCCTCCGGTCCCAATAGCGATCAGCCCCAGCATTTT.

The rearrangement links TRBV18 to TRBJ2-1; D gene uncertain. Trimming took 2 bases from V and 7 from J, leaving 6 bases between them. Germline V gives CDR1 KGHSH, CDR2 LQKENI. This CDR3 spans 12 amino acids. The CDR3 DNA reads as TGTGCCAGCTCACCAGCAGATAATGAGCAGTTCTTC. It yields the protein CASSPADNEQFF.

The chain carries TRBV5-1 and TRBJ2-5; TRBD2 might be the D (5 bases). V lost 0 bases and J 1 base, leaving 10 bases between the germline ends. Germline CDR1 SGHRS, CDR2 YFSETQ. The CDR3 is 15 amino acids. The CDR3: CASSLAAGVQETQYF. The CDR3 DNA follows: TGCGCCAGCAGCTTGGCCGCCGGGGTCCAAGAGACCCAGTACTTC.